The 4 T cell receptor beta chains given below trace back to one sample, sequenced in a study of PD-1 blockade in classical Hodgkin lymphoma. Clones were read by immunoSEQ multiplex PCR, and TCRdb kept only the in-frame ones, dropping some. The sample yields about 64,000 clones, about 89% seen once. Time point: cycle 4 day 1 (C4D1), after less than seven weeks of nivolumab. Each patient's relapse followed autologous stem cell transplantation, and brentuximab vedotin exposure varied. The sample here was peripheral blood mononuclear cells (PBMCs), taken before the fourth cycle of nivolumab. The source is a human donor with classical Hodgkin lymphoma.

This chain joins TRBV5-8 and TRBJ2-5, with unresolved D. Germline CDR1 reads SGHTS; CDR2 reads YDEGEE. This CDR3 has 13 amino acids. V was clipped by 2 bases and J by 1 base, with 6 bases between them. The CDR3: CASSLVAQETQYF. As DNA, the CDR3 is TGTGCCAGCAGCTTAGTCGCCCAAGAGACCCAGTACTTC.

This clone is medium-sized (0.01 to 0.1%). The chain is built from TRBV11-2 and TRBJ2-7; D may be TRBD1 (6 bases). Germline lookup yields CDR1 SGHAT and CDR2 FQNNGV. The CDR3 covers 11 residues. Trimming stripped 6 bases from V and 10 bases from J, with 13 bases between. CDR3 bases: TGTGCCAGCAGGGACTTGGGACACCAGTACTTC. Amino acid sequence: CASRDLGHQYF.

The chain couples TRBV7-2 to TRBJ1-6; tentatively, D is TRBD1 (6 bases). The V end lost 5 bases, the J end lost 12 bases, and 8 bases lay between the germline ends. In germline, CDR1 is SGHTA, CDR2 FQGNSA. The CDR3 totals 11 residues. CDR3 coding DNA: TGTGCCAGCAGCAACAGGGAACCCCTCCACTTT. As protein: CASSNREPLHF.

This clone was observed a few times. The chain uses TRBV10-3 and TRBJ1-1; D is unresolved. The germline V and J ends were trimmed by 2 bases and 3 bases, with 7 bases remaining between them. CDR3 length equals 13 residues. CDR1 is ENHRY and CDR2 is SYGVKD in the germline V gene. The CDR3 bases are TGTGCCATCAGTGAGGACCGAGACACTGAAGCTTTCTTT. This codes for CAISEDRDTEAFF.